These 27 T cell receptor beta chains were sequenced from one sample in a study of T cell responses to AZD1222 COVID-19 vaccine (TCRdb year 2021). Libraries were constructed by the immunoSEQ multiplex PCR assay. TCRdb carries this immuneACCESS record with in-frame sequences only. Its versions omit some clonotypes, under half of them owing to an unresolved V gene in the studies checked, with the rest unexplained. Counted in this sample were over 95,000 clones; about nine tenths of them appeared once. The top ten clonotypes cover about 16% of the sample. The sample's time point label, in plain terms: about 28 days (+/-7) after the second vaccine dose. This material consisted of peripheral blood, taken 28 days after the second AZD1222 dose. All receptors come from an adult who received the AZD1222 COVID-19 vaccine.

The V and J genes are TRBV5-6 and TRBJ1-5, with D perhaps matching TRBD1 (6 bases). This CDR3 comprises 16 residues. The germline gives CDR1 SGHDT, CDR2 YYEEEE. Trimming took off 4 bases at V and 5 bases at J, with 19 bases between the two ends. The DNA for the CDR3 is TGTGCCAGCAGCCGGCAGGGAAGGGGGGCGGATCAGCCCCAGCATTTT. It is translated as CASSRQGRGADQPQHF.

CDR3 sequence reads: CAISPGLAAQETQYF. CDR3 DNA: TGTGCCATCAGTCCGGGACTAGCGGCACAAGAGACCCAGTACTTC. This sequence joins TRBV10-3 and TRBJ2-5; the match to TRBD2 covers 11 bases. Germline V gene sequence: CDR1 ENHRY, CDR2 SYGVKD. J was trimmed by 2 bases and V by 5 bases; bases with no gene match: 4. The CDR3 sequence is 15 residues long.

The table lists this clone with a count of one. V gene TRBV30 combines with J gene TRBJ2-7; the match to TRBD2 covers 11 bases. Germline lookup yields CDR1 GTSNPN and CDR2 SVGIG (reference sequence). Losses at the gene ends were 1 base for V and 2 bases for J; bases not matched to a gene: 4. The CDR3 has 15 residues. In DNA, the CDR3 is TGTGCCTGGAGTGCCGGGACTAGCGGAACCTACGAGCAGTACTTC. This translates into CAWSAGTSGTYEQYF. Together with reference TRBV30 and TRBJ2-7, the CDR3 gives the full variable domain: SQTIHQWPATLVQPVGSPLSLECTVEGTSNPNLYWYRQAAGRGLQLLFYSVGIGQISSEVPQNLSASRPQDRQFILSSKKLLLSDSGFYLCAWSAGTSGTYEQYFGPGTRLTVT.

The rearrangement joins TRBV7-2 to TRBJ2-7, with 9 positions matching TRBD2. This CDR3 is 14 amino acids long. Germline V gene data show CDR1 as SGHTA and CDR2 as FQGNSA. The junction had 5 bases not matched to a gene; V was cut back by 8 bases and J by 0 bases. CDR3 residues: CASCPSGTSYEQYF. The CDR3, as DNA: TGTGCCAGCTGCCCTAGCGGGACCTCCTACGAGCAGTACTTC.

This chain joins TRBV11-2 and TRBJ1-2, with D uncertain. Germline CDR1 and CDR2: SGHAT and FQNNGV. V shed 4 bases and J shed 4 bases, with 22 bases lying between them. There are 17 residues in the CDR3. The CDR3 reads CASSYRTGHINTYGYTF. DNA of the CDR3: TGTGCCAGCAGCTACCGGACGGGCCACATAAATACCTATGGCTACACCTTC. The full variable domain, rest sourced from reference TRBV11-2 and TRBJ1-2, is EAGVAQSPRYKIIEKRQSVAFWCNPISGHATLYWYQQILGQGPKLLIQFQNNGVVDDSQLPKDRFSAERLKGVDSTLKIQPAKLEDSAVYLCASSYRTGHINTYGYTFGSGTRLTVV.

This clone was detected only once. The chain combines TRBV5-1 with TRBJ2-1, with D possibly being TRBD2 (5 bases). Deletions cut 1 base from V and 5 bases from J, with 10 bases between. Germline lookup yields CDR1 SGHRS and CDR2 YFSETQ. The length of the CDR3 is 14 residues. In DNA form, the CDR3 reads TGCGCCAGCAGCTTGTACCTAGCCAACAATGAGCAGTTCTTC. Amino acid sequence: CASSLYLANNEQFF.

The chain employs TRBV28 and TRBJ2-7; weak D call: TRBD1 (5 bases). Germline CDR1 is MDHEN and CDR2 is SYDVKM. This CDR3 has 14 amino acids. The germline V and J ends were trimmed by 2 bases and 3 bases, with 11 bases remaining between them. The CDR3 sequence: CASSLNRPRYEQYF. CDR3 coding DNA: TGTGCCAGCAGTTTAAACAGGCCCCGCTACGAGCAGTACTTC.

V is TRBV4-1 and J is TRBJ2-3; tentatively, D is TRBD2 (6 bases). CDR1 MGHRA and CDR2 YSYEKL come from the germline V gene. With 2 bases removed from V and 4 bases from J, the gap between germline ends came to 13 bases. The CDR3 covers 15 residues. The CDR3: CASSQTGEFADTQYF. CDR3 DNA: TGCGCCAGCAGCCAAACGGGGGAGTTCGCAGATACGCAGTATTTT.

The V gene is TRBV6-5, the J gene TRBJ2-7; 12 bases line up with TRBD2. CDR1 and CDR2 from the germline V gene are MNHEY and SVGAGI. The CDR3 is 15 residues long. Trimming removed 8 bases from V and 0 bases from J; junction bases left unmatched: 5. CDR3 nucleotides: TGTGCCAGCCCCAAGACTAGCGGGAGCTCCTACGAGCAGTACTTC. Protein: CASPKTSGSSYEQYF.

The rearrangement links TRBV29-1 to TRBJ2-3; 9 bases map to TRBD1. The CDR3 extends over 13 amino acids. In germline, CDR1 is SQVTM, CDR2 ANQGSEA. V dropped 5 bases and J dropped 6; count of bases not matched to a gene: 6. The CDR3 sequence is CSVLRTGADTQYF. Written as DNA, the CDR3 is TGCAGCGTTCTTCGGACAGGGGCCGATACGCAGTATTTT.

This clone turned up a few times. This chain links TRBV6-5 with TRBJ2-2; 8 bases are a match to TRBD2. Germline loops: CDR1 MNHEY, CDR2 SVGAGI. Losses at the gene ends were 6 bases for V and 4 bases for J; bases not matched to a gene: 7. The CDR3 consists of 15 residues. The CDR3 loop is CASSLAGTSTGELFF. The CDR3, as DNA: TGTGCCAGCAGCCTCGCCGGGACTAGCACCGGGGAGCTGTTTTTT.

Written as DNA, the CDR3 is TGTGCCAGCAACGGAGGAGGGCAGGGTGAAAAACTGTTTTTT. Translating it yields CASNGGGQGEKLFF. The chain links TRBV2 to TRBJ1-4; D is perhaps TRBD1 (5 bases). Trimming left V 7 bases short and J 7 bases short, with 16 bases between. This CDR3 has 14 amino acids. Germline V gives CDR1 SNHLY, CDR2 FYNNEI. Filled out from reference TRBV2 and TRBJ1-4, the complete variable domain reads EPEVTQTPSHQVTQMGQEVILRCVPISNHLYFYWYRQILGQKVEFLVSFYNNEISEKSEIFDDQFSVERPDGSNFTLKIRSTKLEDSAMYFCASNGGGQGEKLFFGSGTQLSVL.

This chain connects TRBV7-9 to TRBJ2-5; 7 nucleotides agree with TRBD2. The CDR3 spans 16 residues. V trimming: 5 bases; J trimming: 5 bases; junction bases outside the gene matches: 14. Germline lookup yields CDR1 SEHNR and CDR2 FQNEAQ (reference sequence). CDR3 bases: TGTGCCAGCAGCCCCCCCGGCGGGAGAGGAGGTGAGACCCAGTACTTC. Translating gives CASSPPGGRGGETQYF.

V usage is TRBV5-1 and J usage is TRBJ2-5; a possible D gene is TRBD1 (6 bases). Germline V CDR1 and CDR2: SGHRS, YFSETQ. CDR3 size: 13 residues. V shed 4 bases and J shed 5 bases, with 12 bases lying between them. This CDR3 is CASSLGQWETQYF. CDR3 DNA: TGCGCCAGCAGCCTAGGACAGTGGGAGACCCAGTACTTC.

The J gene is TRBJ2-2, the V gene TRBV7-2, with 8 bases identical to TRBD2. The CDR3 runs 16 residues. The germline CDR1 and CDR2 sequences are SGHTA and FQGNSA. The V and J ends lost 5 bases and 1 base, in that order; junction bases with no gene match: 6. CDR3 region: CASSPRAGGNTGELFF. In DNA form, the CDR3 reads TGTGCCAGCAGCCCCCGGGCGGGAGGGAACACCGGGGAGCTGTTTTTT.

V usage is TRBV3-1 (or the pseudogene TRBV3-2) and J usage is TRBJ2-5; 10 bases line up with TRBD1. Trimming removed 4 bases from V and 7 bases from J; junction bases left unmatched: 9. Germline CDR1 is LGHDT and CDR2 is YNNKEL (reference sequence). This CDR3 region has 15 residues. As DNA, the CDR3 is TGTGCCAGCAGCCGCCGACAGGGGGCTTTAGGGACCCAGTACTTC. It codes for CASSRRQGALGTQYF.

Concerning this clone: This same CDR3 is encoded by further DNA sequences in the sample. The CDR3 loop reads CASSRGTGNEKLFF. The CDR3 bases are TGTGCCAGCAGTAGAGGGACAGGGAATGAAAAACTGTTTTTT. The chain recombines TRBV6-5 with TRBJ1-4, with 9 bases lining up with TRBD1. Germline V CDR1 and CDR2: MNHEY, SVGAGI. This CDR3 spans 14 amino acids. Unmatched junction bases numbered 3, after V lost 5 bases and J lost 5 bases.

DNA for the CDR3: TGCAGCGTTTGGGGGCAGATGACTGAAGCTTTCTTT. Its protein is CSVWGQMTEAFF. This rearrangement joins TRBV29-1 to TRBJ1-1; tentatively, D is TRBD1 (6 bases). CDR3 length: 12 amino acids. Per germline, CDR1 SQVTM and CDR2 ANQGSEA. With 5 bases removed from V and 5 bases from J, the gap between germline ends came to 12 bases.

The chain carries TRBV9 and TRBJ1-5, with 9 bases that match TRBD1. The CDR3 spans 15 residues. Germline V lookup: CDR1 SGDLS, CDR2 YYNGEE. V lost 3 bases, J lost 4 bases, and 5 bases stayed unmatched. Here the CDR3 reads CASSATGGRNQPQHF. In DNA, the CDR3 is TGTGCCAGCAGCGCCACAGGGGGCAGGAATCAGCCCCAGCATTTT.

This rearrangement joins TRBV4-1 to TRBJ2-7; 11 nucleotides match TRBD2. Germline V lookup: CDR1 MGHRA, CDR2 YSYEKL. CDR3 size: 17 residues. The junction had 10 bases not matched to a gene; V was cut back by 4 bases and J by 2 bases. For the CDR3, the DNA is TGCGCCAGCAGCCCCAGTCTACTAGCGGGAGAGACCTACGAGCAGTACTTC. Translated: CASSPSLLAGETYEQYF.

This chain links TRBV5-1 with TRBJ2-7; 12 nucleotides align to TRBD2. V lost 4 bases and J lost 9; bases outside the gene matches: 11. This CDR3 comprises 15 residues. In germline, CDR1 is SGHRS, CDR2 YFSETQ. CDR3 nucleotides: TGCGCCAGCAGCCCCGATCCGACTAGCGGGGGTACGCAGTACTTC. Protein: CASSPDPTSGGTQYF.

This clone was counted between two and nine times. This sequence joins TRBV15 and TRBJ1-1; TRBD1 matches 10 bases. From germline, CDR1 is LNHNV and CDR2 YYDKDF (reference sequence). The CDR3 has 15 amino acids. Unmatched junction bases numbered 7, after V lost 3 bases and J lost 6 bases. Here the CDR3 reads CATSRGGTGVPEAFF. The CDR3 DNA reads TGTGCCACCAGCAGGGGGGGGACAGGGGTCCCTGAAGCTTTCTTT.

The J gene is TRBJ2-5, the V gene TRBV5-1; D is undetermined. Germline values: CDR1 SGHRS, CDR2 YFSETQ. V was trimmed by 4 bases and J by 2 bases, leaving 12 bases between them. The CDR3 sequence is 14 residues long. The CDR3 bases are TGCGCCAGCAGCATTACGGGCATACAAGAGACCCAGTACTTC. Residues: CASSITGIQETQYF.

The rearrangement uses TRBV10-3 and TRBJ2-7, with a tentative D call TRBD1 (5 bases). Trimming shortened V by 6 bases and J by 0 bases, and 12 bases separated the two germline ends. The CDR3 sequence is 14 residues long. CDR1 and CDR2 (germline): ENHRY, SYGVKD. The CDR3 sequence is CAISPTANSYEQYF. The CDR3 nucleotides are TGTGCCATCAGCCCGACAGCGAACTCCTACGAGCAGTACTTC.

The rearrangement joins TRBV9 to TRBJ1-2, with D unclear. Trimming cost V 0 bases and J 8 bases, with 11 bases left between them. Germline V gene sequence: CDR1 SGDLS, CDR2 YYNGEE. The CDR3 loop spans 13 amino acids. Written as DNA, the CDR3 is TGTGCCAGCAGCGTAGGGTTAGGGCTCGGCTACACCTTC. This codes for CASSVGLGLGYTF.

V is TRBV24-1 and J is TRBJ2-7, with a possible D match to TRBD1 (6 bases). Germline CDR1 KGHDR, CDR2 SFDVKD. The V end lost 3 bases, the J end lost 6 bases, and 14 bases lay between the germline ends. CDR3 size: 14 residues. The CDR3 sequence is CATSDPSTGREQYF. CDR3 coding DNA: TGTGCCACCAGTGATCCATCAACAGGGCGCGAGCAGTACTTC.

This clone was seen only a few times. DNA of the CDR3: TGTGCCAGCAGCCCCGCGCGGGGCGGGAAATCCTACGAGCAGTACTTC. It yields the protein CASSPARGGKSYEQYF. This chain connects TRBV3-1 (or the pseudogene TRBV3-2) to TRBJ2-7; weak D call: TRBD2 (6 bases). Looked up from germline, CDR1 is LGHDT and CDR2 is YNNKEL (reference sequence). Trimming pared 4 bases from V and 1 base from J, leaving 17 bases between. This CDR3 is built from 16 residues.